Sequencing of this TCR beta chain was carried out in a study of blood T cell repertoires in COVID-19. The V end was cut by 2 bases, the J end by 2 bases, with 21 bases between. Germline CDR1 reads SGHDT; CDR2 reads YYEEEE. CDR3 length: 18 residues. Some clones are missing from TCRdb's copy, which holds only in-frame ones; the method was immunoSEQ multiplex PCR. The sample has approximately 470,000 clones; roughly 88% are singletons. The TCR sequence derives from a human donor in a cohort sampled during active COVID-19. Material: peripheral blood. The J gene is TRBJ2-3, the V gene TRBV5-6; D gene unclear. CDR3 residues: CASSFQTFPSVLTDTQYF. In nucleotides, the CDR3 is TGTGCCAGCAGCTTCCAAACTTTCCCGTCCGTTCTCACAGATACGCAGTATTTT.